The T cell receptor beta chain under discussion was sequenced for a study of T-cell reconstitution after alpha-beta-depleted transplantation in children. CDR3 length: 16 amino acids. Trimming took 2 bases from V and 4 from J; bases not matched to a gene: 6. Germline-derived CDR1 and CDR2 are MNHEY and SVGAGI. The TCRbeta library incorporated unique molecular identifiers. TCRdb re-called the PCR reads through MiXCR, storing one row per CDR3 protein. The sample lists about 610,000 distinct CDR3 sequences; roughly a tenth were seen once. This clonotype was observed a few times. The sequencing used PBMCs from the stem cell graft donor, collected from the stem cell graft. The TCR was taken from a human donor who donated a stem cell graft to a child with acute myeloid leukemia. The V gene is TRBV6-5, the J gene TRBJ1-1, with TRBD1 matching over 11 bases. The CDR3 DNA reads TGTGCCAGCAGTTACGCAGGACAGGGGGCGTCCACTGAAGCTTTCTTT. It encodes CASSYAGQGASTEAFF.